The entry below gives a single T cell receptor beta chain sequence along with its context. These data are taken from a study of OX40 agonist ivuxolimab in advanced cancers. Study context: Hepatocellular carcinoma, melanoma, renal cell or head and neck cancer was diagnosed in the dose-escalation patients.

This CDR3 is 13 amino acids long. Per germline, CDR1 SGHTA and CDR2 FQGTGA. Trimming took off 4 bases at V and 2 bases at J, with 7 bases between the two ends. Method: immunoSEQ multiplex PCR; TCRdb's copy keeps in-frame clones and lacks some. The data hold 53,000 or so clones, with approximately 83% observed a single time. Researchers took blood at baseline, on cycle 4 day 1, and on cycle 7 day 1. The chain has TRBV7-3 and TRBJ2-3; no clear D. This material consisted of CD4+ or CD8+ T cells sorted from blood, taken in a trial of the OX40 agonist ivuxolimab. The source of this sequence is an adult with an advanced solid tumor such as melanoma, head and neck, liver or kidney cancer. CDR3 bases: TGTGCCAGCAGCTCAAGGACCACAGATACGCAGTATTTT. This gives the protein CASSSRTTDTQYF.